This is a list of T cell receptor beta chains from one sample in a study of T cells after yellow fever vaccination. TCRdb fed the 5' RACE reads into MiXCR, producing one record per CDR3 protein. The table lists 340,000 or so distinct CDR3 sequences, approximately 12% of them singletons. The specimen was CD4+ T cells sorted from PBMCs, collected 15 days after the yellow fever booster vaccination. These receptors all come from a man aged 18 to 35 who received the YFV17D yellow fever vaccine. Both conserved end residues are part of each CDR3. D genes are given only for firm matches. Clone sizes are given selectively: once, few, many, or a class where the clone is expanded.

clone size: few; D gene: NA; J gene: TRBJ1-2; V gene: TRBV18; CDR3 protein: CASSTGFGNNYGYTF; CDR3 DNA: TGTGCCAGCTCAACAGGATTCGGAAACAACTATGGCTACACCTTC
clone size: few; D gene: TRBD1; J gene: TRBJ2-5; V gene: TRBV2; CDR3 protein: CASSAGTGTGWTQYF; CDR3 DNA: TGTGCCAGCAGTGCCGGGACAGGAACGGGGTGGACCCAGTACTTC
clone size: NA; D gene: NA; J gene: TRBJ1-6; V gene: TRBV13; CDR3 protein: CASRGGGGNSPLHF; CDR3 DNA: TGTGCCAGCCGCGGGGGGGGGGGTAATTCACCCCTCCACTTT
clone size: NA; D gene: TRBD2; J gene: TRBJ2-3; V gene: TRBV14; CDR3 protein: CASSTGLAVSTDTQYF; CDR3 DNA: TGTGCCAGCAGCACGGGACTAGCGGTGAGCACAGATACGCAGTATTTT
clone size: NA; D gene: TRBD1; J gene: TRBJ1-6; V gene: TRBV20-1; CDR3 protein: CSARKTGIGPLHF; CDR3 DNA: TGCAGTGCTAGAAAGACAGGGATCGGGCCCCTCCACTTT
clone size: NA; D gene: TRBD1; J gene: TRBJ1-3; V gene: TRBV6-5; CDR3 protein: CASSLSARQGRNTIYF; CDR3 DNA: TGTGCCAGCAGTCTCTCAGCGCGACAGGGACGAAACACCATATATTTT
clone size: many; D gene: NA; J gene: TRBJ1-1; V gene: TRBV27; CDR3 protein: CASSWRGGTEAFF; CDR3 DNA: TGTGCCAGCAGTTGGCGTGGCGGCACTGAAGCTTTCTTT
clone size: NA; D gene: TRBD1; J gene: TRBJ1-6; V gene: TRBV5-1; CDR3 protein: CASSFIQGQDSPLHF; CDR3 DNA: TGCGCCAGCAGCTTTATACAGGGGCAGGATTCACCCCTCCACTTT
clone size: NA; D gene: TRBD2; J gene: TRBJ2-2; V gene: TRBV7-3; CDR3 protein: CASSPKLLAGRNTGELFF; CDR3 DNA: TGTGCCAGCAGCCCAAAATTACTAGCGGGGAGGAACACCGGGGAGCTGTTTTTT
clone size: NA; D gene: TRBD1; J gene: TRBJ1-4; V gene: TRBV7-9; CDR3 protein: CASSLTGQNEKLFF; CDR3 DNA: TGTGCCAGCAGCTTGACAGGGCAAAATGAAAAACTGTTTTTT
clone size: NA; D gene: NA; J gene: TRBJ1-2; V gene: TRBV4-1; CDR3 protein: CASSTQSDLNYGYTF; CDR3 DNA: TGCGCCAGCAGCACCCAGTCAGATCTTAACTATGGCTACACCTTC
clone size: NA; D gene: NA; J gene: TRBJ2-2; V gene: TRBV7-3; CDR3 protein: CASSLWNNGGPPTGELFF; CDR3 DNA: TGTGCCAGCAGCTTATGGAACAACGGTGGGCCGCCCACCGGGGAGCTGTTTTTT
clone size: few; D gene: NA; J gene: TRBJ2-2; V gene: TRBV9; CDR3 protein: CASSVLGSTGELFF; CDR3 DNA: TGTGCCAGCAGCGTCTTAGGGTCCACCGGGGAGCTGTTTTTT
clone size: few; D gene: NA; J gene: TRBJ2-5; V gene: TRBV6-5; CDR3 protein: CASSRTKVETQYF; CDR3 DNA: TGTGCCAGCAGCAGGACCAAGGTCGAGACCCAGTACTTC
clone size: few; D gene: NA; J gene: TRBJ2-7; V gene: TRBV7-2; CDR3 protein: CASSLDRTEQYF; CDR3 DNA: TGTGCCAGCAGCTTAGACAGGACAGAGCAGTACTTC
clone size: few; D gene: TRBD2; J gene: TRBJ2-1; V gene: TRBV20-1; CDR3 protein: CSAPRDFPREVFF; CDR3 DNA: TGCAGTGCACCACGGGATTTCCCCCGGGAGGTGTTCTTC
clone size: NA; D gene: NA; J gene: TRBJ2-2; V gene: TRBV6-4; CDR3 protein: CASSDSGGELFF; CDR3 DNA: TGTGCCAGCAGTGACTCTGGCGGGGAGCTGTTTTTT
clone size: NA; D gene: NA; J gene: TRBJ1-3; V gene: TRBV6-6; CDR3 protein: CASSYEGRSGNTIYF; CDR3 DNA: TGTGCCAGCAGTTACGAGGGGCGATCTGGAAACACCATATATTTT
clone size: many; D gene: NA; J gene: TRBJ1-6; V gene: TRBV9; CDR3 protein: CASSVERDSPLHF; CDR3 DNA: TGTGCCAGCAGCGTAGAGAGGGATTCACCCCTCCACTTT
clone size: many; D gene: TRBD2; J gene: TRBJ2-1; V gene: TRBV20-1; CDR3 protein: CSATGRASGPGSYNEQFF; CDR3 DNA: TGCAGTGCTACCGGGAGGGCTAGCGGGCCCGGCTCCTACAATGAGCAGTTCTTC
clone size: few; D gene: NA; J gene: TRBJ2-1; V gene: TRBV20-1; CDR3 protein: CSAQKLDEQFF; CDR3 DNA: TGCAGTGCTCAAAAGTTGGATGAGCAGTTCTTC
clone size: NA; D gene: NA; J gene: TRBJ1-5; V gene: TRBV4-1; CDR3 protein: CASSQGGKVDQPQHF; CDR3 DNA: TGCGCCAGCAGCCAAGGGGGAAAAGTAGATCAGCCCCAGCATTTT
clone size: NA; D gene: TRBD1; J gene: TRBJ1-1; V gene: TRBV6-2/TRBV6-3; CDR3 protein: CASWDRVAEAFF; CDR3 DNA: TGTGCCAGCTGGGACAGGGTCGCTGAAGCTTTCTTT
clone size: many; D gene: NA; J gene: TRBJ1-5; V gene: TRBV12-3/TRBV12-4; CDR3 protein: CASSLGQGVNQPQHF; CDR3 DNA: TGTGCCAGCAGTTTGGGGCAGGGTGTGAATCAGCCCCAGCATTTT
clone size: few; D gene: NA; J gene: TRBJ1-6; V gene: TRBV5-1; CDR3 protein: CASSNKGDSPLHF; CDR3 DNA: TGCGCCAGCAGCAATAAGGGGGACTCACCCCTCCACTTT
clone size: NA; D gene: TRBD1; J gene: TRBJ1-2; V gene: TRBV7-2; CDR3 protein: CASSLAVTGRYGYTF; CDR3 DNA: TGTGCCAGCAGCTTAGCCGTGACAGGGCGGTATGGCTACACCTTC
clone size: few; D gene: NA; J gene: TRBJ2-7; V gene: TRBV11-2; CDR3 protein: CASGSLSGYEQYF; CDR3 DNA: TGTGCCAGCGGATCTTTATCAGGGTACGAGCAGTACTTC
clone size: few; D gene: TRBD2; J gene: TRBJ2-7; V gene: TRBV5-1; CDR3 protein: CASRQGLAGNPSKQYF; CDR3 DNA: TGCGCCAGCCGCCAGGGGCTAGCGGGGAATCCGAGCAAGCAGTACTTC
clone size: many; D gene: TRBD1; J gene: TRBJ2-3; V gene: TRBV20-1; CDR3 protein: CSGQGIGDTQYF; CDR3 DNA: TGCAGTGGACAGGGGATTGGAGATACGCAGTATTTT
clone size: NA; D gene: NA; J gene: TRBJ1-2; V gene: TRBV3-1; CDR3 protein: CASSQGVAYGYTF; CDR3 DNA: TGTGCCAGCAGCCAAGGGGTAGCATATGGCTACACCTTC
clone size: NA; D gene: TRBD1; J gene: TRBJ2-7; V gene: TRBV5-1; CDR3 protein: CASSFAQGNDEQYF; CDR3 DNA: TGCGCCAGCAGCTTCGCACAGGGGAACGACGAGCAGTACTTC
clone size: few; D gene: NA; J gene: TRBJ1-2; V gene: TRBV7-2; CDR3 protein: CASSLGVGGYGYTF; CDR3 DNA: TGTGCCAGCAGCTTAGGTGTAGGGGGCTATGGCTACACCTTC
clone size: few; D gene: NA; J gene: TRBJ2-7; V gene: TRBV3-1; CDR3 protein: CASSRSSYEQYF; CDR3 DNA: TGTGCCAGCAGCCGGTCCTCCTATGAGCAGTACTTC
clone size: NA; D gene: NA; J gene: TRBJ2-3; V gene: TRBV20-1; CDR3 protein: CSAPGTPGGTQYF; CDR3 DNA: TGCAGTGCTCCCGGGACCCCGGGCGGTACGCAGTATTTT
clone size: few; D gene: NA; J gene: TRBJ1-2; V gene: TRBV13; CDR3 protein: CASSLGQRSGYTF; CDR3 DNA: TGTGCCAGCAGCTTAGGACAGAGGTCAGGCTACACCTTC
clone size: NA; D gene: NA; J gene: TRBJ1-1; V gene: TRBV7-9; CDR3 protein: CASSVRGYRNTEAFF; CDR3 DNA: TGTGCCAGCAGCGTAAGGGGATACCGGAACACTGAAGCTTTCTTT
clone size: many; D gene: TRBD1; J gene: TRBJ2-1; V gene: TRBV4-3; CDR3 protein: CASSRDSNEQFF; CDR3 DNA: TGCGCCAGCAGCCGGGACAGCAATGAGCAGTTCTTC
clone size: few; D gene: NA; J gene: TRBJ2-5; V gene: TRBV7-9; CDR3 protein: CASSFTEETQYF; CDR3 DNA: TGTGCCAGCAGCTTTACTGAAGAGACCCAGTACTTC
clone size: NA; D gene: NA; J gene: TRBJ1-1; V gene: TRBV18; CDR3 protein: CASTRRQNTEAFF; CDR3 DNA: TGTGCCAGCACAAGACGGCAGAACACTGAAGCTTTCTTT
clone size: once; D gene: NA; J gene: TRBJ1-1; V gene: TRBV11-1; CDR3 protein: CASSSGEDEAFF; CDR3 DNA: TGTGCCAGCAGCTCGGGGGAAGATGAAGCTTTCTTT
clone size: NA; D gene: NA; J gene: TRBJ1-1; V gene: TRBV4-1; CDR3 protein: CASSLATLGVNTEAFF; CDR3 DNA: TGCGCCAGCAGCCTCGCGACCTTGGGGGTGAACACTGAAGCTTTCTTT
clone size: NA; D gene: TRBD1; J gene: TRBJ2-3; V gene: TRBV11-2; CDR3 protein: CASSARDRSTDTQYF; CDR3 DNA: TGTGCCAGCAGCGCCCGGGACAGGAGTACAGATACGCAGTATTTT
clone size: NA; D gene: NA; J gene: TRBJ1-2; V gene: TRBV27; CDR3 protein: CASRKQGVQGGYTF; CDR3 DNA: TGTGCCAGCAGAAAACAGGGAGTGCAAGGAGGCTACACCTTC
clone size: few; D gene: TRBD1; J gene: TRBJ1-1; V gene: TRBV6-2/TRBV6-3; CDR3 protein: CASILDRGLNTEAFF; CDR3 DNA: TGTGCCAGCATTTTAGACAGGGGACTGAACACTGAAGCTTTCTTT
clone size: NA; D gene: TRBD1; J gene: TRBJ1-2; V gene: TRBV6-2/TRBV6-3; CDR3 protein: CASSSMTGLNGYTF; CDR3 DNA: TGTGCCAGCAGTTCCATGACAGGGTTGAATGGCTACACCTTC
clone size: few; D gene: NA; J gene: TRBJ2-5; V gene: TRBV2; CDR3 protein: CASSDYRQETQYF; CDR3 DNA: TGTGCCAGCAGTGATTATAGGCAAGAGACCCAGTACTTC
clone size: few; D gene: TRBD1; J gene: TRBJ2-5; V gene: TRBV15; CDR3 protein: CATSRPGQGGWETQYF; CDR3 DNA: TGTGCCACCAGCCGACCCGGACAGGGTGGATGGGAGACCCAGTACTTC
clone size: NA; D gene: NA; J gene: TRBJ2-5; V gene: TRBV7-2; CDR3 protein: CASSRGGAGETQYF; CDR3 DNA: TGTGCCAGCAGCCGAGGTGGGGCAGGGGAGACCCAGTACTTC
clone size: NA; D gene: NA; J gene: TRBJ1-6; V gene: TRBV9; CDR3 protein: CASSERGQNNSPLHF; CDR3 DNA: TGTGCCAGCAGCGAGAGGGGTCAGAATAATTCACCCCTCCACTTT
clone size: few; D gene: NA; J gene: TRBJ2-3; V gene: TRBV12-3/TRBV12-4; CDR3 protein: CASSLGGGGDTQYF; CDR3 DNA: TGTGCCAGCAGTTTGGGGGGCGGGGGAGATACGCAGTATTTT
clone size: NA; D gene: TRBD1; J gene: TRBJ1-5; V gene: TRBV6-2/TRBV6-3; CDR3 protein: CASSARTGTQPQHF; CDR3 DNA: TGTGCCAGCAGTGCCCGGACAGGGACTCAGCCCCAGCATTTT
clone size: few; D gene: NA; J gene: TRBJ2-5; V gene: TRBV7-2; CDR3 protein: CASSSQLGRGETQYF; CDR3 DNA: TGTGCCAGCAGCTCCCAATTAGGGAGAGGGGAGACCCAGTACTTC
clone size: NA; D gene: NA; J gene: TRBJ1-2; V gene: TRBV7-2; CDR3 protein: CASSTPTAFGYTF; CDR3 DNA: TGTGCCAGCAGCACCCCGACAGCCTTTGGCTACACCTTC
clone size: many; D gene: TRBD1; J gene: TRBJ2-3; V gene: TRBV12-3/TRBV12-4; CDR3 protein: CASSLDRADTQYF; CDR3 DNA: TGTGCCAGCAGTTTGGACAGGGCAGATACGCAGTATTTT